This T cell receptor (beta chain) was sequenced in a study of cytomegalovirus exposure and HLA in healthy donors. The study's findings and limits: CMV serostatus alone was available as immune exposure information. Sequencing had likely introduced a cluster of highly shared sequence variants as an artifact.

As for this clone: Its antigen is not known.

In the PCR, 60 Vbeta and 13 Jbeta primers were used. The protocol was immunoSEQ multiplex PCR, while the TCRdb copy is restricted to in-frame clones and leaves out a portion. This sample has 190,000 or so clones, with about 79% found just once. The CDR3 totals 15 residues. CDR1 and CDR2 from the germline V gene are SGHVS and FQNEAQ. Trimming shortened V by 2 bases and J by 1 base, and 12 bases separated the two germline ends. The sample consisted of PBMCs. This sequence joins TRBV7-8 and TRBJ2-7; the D gene is possibly TRBD2 (6 bases). This sequence was found in a boy between 2 and 15 years old in good health and CMV-seronegative. Here the CDR3 reads CASSLWRGESYEQYF. DNA of the CDR3: TGTGCCAGCAGCTTATGGAGGGGAGAGTCCTACGAGCAGTACTTC.